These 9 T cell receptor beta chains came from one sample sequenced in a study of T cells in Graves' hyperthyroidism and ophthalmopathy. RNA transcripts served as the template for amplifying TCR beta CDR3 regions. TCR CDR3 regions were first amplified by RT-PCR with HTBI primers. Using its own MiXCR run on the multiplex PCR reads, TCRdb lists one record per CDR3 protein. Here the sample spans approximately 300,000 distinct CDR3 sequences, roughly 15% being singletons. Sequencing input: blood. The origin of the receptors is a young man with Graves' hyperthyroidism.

CDR3 sequence (DNA): TGTGCCAGCAGCCAACCTGGGCGGCAGAGGAACACTGAAGCTTTCTTT. The encoded protein is CASSQPGRQRNTEAFF. The gene calls are TRBV4-2 and TRBJ1-1, with D unclear. CDR3 size: 16 residues. The germline CDR1 and CDR2 sequences are LGHNA and YNFKEQ. Trimming cost V 2 bases and J 1 base, with 14 bases left between them.

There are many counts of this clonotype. CDR3 sequence (DNA): TGTGCCTGGAGTGTTTGGGAAGACCAGCCCCAGCATTTT. This codes for CAWSVWEDQPQHF. This chain joins TRBV30 and TRBJ1-5; D is unresolved. CDR3 length equals 13 residues. The V gene lost 0 bases and the J gene lost 7 bases, with 10 bases spanning the gap. The germline V gene encodes CDR1 GTSNPN and CDR2 SVGIG (reference sequence). Combining the CDR3 with reference TRBV30 and TRBJ1-5 gives the whole variable domain SQTIHQWPATLVQPVGSPLSLECTVEGTSNPNLYWYRQAAGRGLQLLFYSVGIGQISSEVPQNLSASRPQDRQFILSSKKLLLSDSGFYLCAWSVWEDQPQHFGDGTRLSIL.

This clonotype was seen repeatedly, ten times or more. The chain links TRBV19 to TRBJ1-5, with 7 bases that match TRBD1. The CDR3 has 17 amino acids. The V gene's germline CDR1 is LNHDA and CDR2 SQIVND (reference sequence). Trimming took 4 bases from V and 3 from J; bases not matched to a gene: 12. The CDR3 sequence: CASSTWTGGMNNQPQHF. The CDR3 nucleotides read TGTGCCAGTAGTACTTGGACAGGTGGAATGAACAATCAGCCCCAGCATTTT.

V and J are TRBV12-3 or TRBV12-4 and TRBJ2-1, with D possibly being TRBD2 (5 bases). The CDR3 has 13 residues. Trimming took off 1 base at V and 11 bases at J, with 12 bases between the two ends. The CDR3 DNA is TGTGCCAGCAGTTTAGTCTTGGCTAGCAAGCAGTTCTTC. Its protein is CASSLVLASKQFF.

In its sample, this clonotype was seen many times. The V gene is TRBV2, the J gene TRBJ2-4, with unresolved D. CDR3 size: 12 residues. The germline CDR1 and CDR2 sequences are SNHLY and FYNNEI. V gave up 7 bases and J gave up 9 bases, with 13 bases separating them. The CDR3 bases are TGTGCCAGCAATCCCGGGTTGGGCATTCAGTACTTC. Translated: CASNPGLGIQYF.

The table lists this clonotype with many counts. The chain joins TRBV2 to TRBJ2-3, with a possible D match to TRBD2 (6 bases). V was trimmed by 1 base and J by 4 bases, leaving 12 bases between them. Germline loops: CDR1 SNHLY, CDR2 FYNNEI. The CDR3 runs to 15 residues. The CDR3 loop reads CASSEDRAGSDTQYF. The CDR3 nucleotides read TGTGCCAGCAGTGAAGATCGGGCGGGATCAGATACGCAGTATTTT.

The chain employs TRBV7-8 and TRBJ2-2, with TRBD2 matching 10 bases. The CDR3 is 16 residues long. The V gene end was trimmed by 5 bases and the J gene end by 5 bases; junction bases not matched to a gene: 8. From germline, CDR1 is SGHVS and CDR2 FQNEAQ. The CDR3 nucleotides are TGTGCCAGCAGCCCTCTAGCGGGAGTACGGACCGGGGAGCTGTTTTTT. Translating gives CASSPLAGVRTGELFF. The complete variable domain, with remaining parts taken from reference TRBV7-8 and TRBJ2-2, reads GAGVSQSPRYKVAKRGQDVALRCDPISGHVSLFWYQQALGQGPEFLTYFQNEAQLDKSGLPSDRFFAERPEGSVSTLKIQRTQQEDSAVYLCASSPLAGVRTGELFFGEGSRLTVL.

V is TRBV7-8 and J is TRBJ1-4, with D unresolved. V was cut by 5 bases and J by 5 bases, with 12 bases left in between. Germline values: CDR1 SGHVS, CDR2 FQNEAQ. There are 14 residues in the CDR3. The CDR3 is CASSPLGRNEKLFF. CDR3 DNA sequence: TGTGCCAGCAGCCCCTTGGGGAGAAATGAAAAACTGTTTTTT.

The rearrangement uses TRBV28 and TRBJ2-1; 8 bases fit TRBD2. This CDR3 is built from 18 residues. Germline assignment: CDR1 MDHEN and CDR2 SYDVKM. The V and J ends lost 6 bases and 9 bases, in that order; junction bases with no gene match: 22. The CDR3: CASSRRTLTSGTGGEQFF. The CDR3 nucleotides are TGTGCCAGCAGCCGACGGACCCTAACTAGCGGCACGGGGGGTGAGCAGTTCTTC.